Listed below are T cell receptor beta chains from one sample, sequenced in a study of Ad26.COV2.S vaccination and SARS-CoV-2 variants. Repertoires were generated with immunoSEQ multiplex PCR, while TCRdb's copy carries only in-frame clones and drops some. The table has under 550,000 clones, 88% seen once. This material consisted of peripheral blood, taken in a trial of Ad26.COV2.S vaccine versus placebo. These receptors originate from a person aged 18-65 years who received the Ad26.COV2.S COVID-19 vaccine or a placebo. CDR3s include the opening cysteine and the closing phenylalanine or tryptophan. D genes are given only for firm matches. For some rows the clone size is stated as once, few or many, or as a class when expanded; others skip it.

size: NA; J: TRBJ1-1; D: NA; V: TRBV2; CDR3: CASSVVRISNTEAFF; DNA: TGTGCCAGCAGTGTCGTCAGGATATCGAACACTGAAGCTTTCTTT
size: NA; J: TRBJ2-1; D: TRBD2; V: TRBV7-9; CDR3: CASSLTSGGNEQFF; DNA: TGTGCCAGCAGCTTAACTAGCGGGGGCAATGAGCAGTTCTTC
size: NA; J: TRBJ2-7; D: NA; V: TRBV15; CDR3: CATSPGHYPTEQYF; DNA: TGTGCCACCAGCCCCGGCCATTACCCCACCGAGCAGTACTTC
size: NA; J: TRBJ1-5; D: NA; V: TRBV6-5; CDR3: CASSYLGMDQPQHF; DNA: TGTGCCAGCAGTTACTTAGGGATGGATCAGCCCCAGCATTTT
size: NA; J: TRBJ1-6; D: TRBD1; V: TRBV7-9; CDR3: CASSFGQGFNSPLHF; DNA: TGTGCCAGCAGCTTCGGACAGGGTTTTAATTCACCCCTCCACTTT
size: NA; J: TRBJ2-2; D: NA; V: TRBV11-3; CDR3: CASSLGTNTGELFF; DNA: TGTGCCAGCAGCTTGGGGACGAACACCGGGGAGCTGTTTTTT
size: NA; J: TRBJ1-6; D: NA; V: TRBV20-1; CDR3: CSASRDRRNNSPLHF; DNA: TGCAGTGCTAGTCGGGACCGACGCAATAATTCACCCCTCCACTTT
size: NA; J: TRBJ1-5; D: NA; V: TRBV19; CDR3: CASSMPVGPHQPQHF; DNA: TGTGCCAGTAGTATGCCGGTGGGGCCGCATCAGCCCCAGCATTTT
size: NA; J: TRBJ1-1; D: NA; V: TRBV7-3; CDR3: CASSLGPRGEAFF; DNA: TGTGCCAGCAGCCTGGGACCGCGGGGTGAAGCTTTCTTT
size: NA; J: TRBJ2-1; D: TRBD1; V: TRBV19; CDR3: CASRSGTGGYNEQFF; DNA: TGTGCCAGCCGCTCCGGGACAGGGGGTTACAATGAGCAGTTCTTC
size: NA; J: TRBJ1-5; D: NA; V: TRBV4-1; CDR3: CASSQDLGGAPQHF; DNA: TGCGCCAGCAGCCAAGATCTGGGAGGGGCGCCCCAGCATTTT
size: NA; J: TRBJ1-1; D: TRBD1; V: TRBV27; CDR3: CATRQGLGTEAFF; DNA: TGTGCCACCAGACAGGGCTTGGGGACTGAAGCTTTCTTT
size: NA; J: TRBJ1-1; D: TRBD1; V: TRBV10-3; CDR3: CAISSGTEGTEAFF; DNA: TGTGCCATCAGTTCCGGGACAGAAGGGACTGAAGCTTTCTTT
size: once; J: TRBJ1-2; D: NA; V: TRBV7-2; CDR3: CASSLGRSNYGYTF; DNA: TGTGCCAGCAGCTTGGGCAGATCTAACTATGGCTACACCTTC
size: few; J: TRBJ2-7; D: TRBD1; V: TRBV27; CDR3: CASSFGQGYEQYF; DNA: TGTGCCAGCAGTTTCGGACAGGGCTACGAGCAGTACTTC
size: NA; J: TRBJ2-1; D: NA; V: TRBV27; CDR3: CASSLWGPAEQFF; DNA: TGTGCCAGCAGTTTATGGGGACCGGCCGAGCAGTTCTTC
size: NA; J: TRBJ2-1; D: TRBD1; V: TRBV19; CDR3: CASSQGAYNEQFF; DNA: TGTGCCAGTAGCCAGGGGGCCTACAATGAGCAGTTCTTC
size: NA; J: TRBJ2-3; D: NA; V: TRBV7-6; CDR3: CASSSPGGFRDTDTQYF; DNA: TGTGCCAGCAGCTCCCCGGGTGGGTTCAGGGACACAGATACGCAGTATTTT
size: NA; J: TRBJ2-5; D: NA; V: TRBV12-3/TRBV12-4; CDR3: CASSLRQQETQYF; DNA: TGTGCCAGCAGTTTGAGGCAGCAAGAGACCCAGTACTTC
size: NA; J: TRBJ1-6; D: NA; V: TRBV5-4; CDR3: CASSPSASSYNSPLHF; DNA: TGTGCCAGCAGCCCCTCGGCGAGCTCCTATAATTCACCCCTCCACTTT
size: NA; J: TRBJ1-2; D: TRBD1; V: TRBV6-2/TRBV6-3; CDR3: CASSRDRGLGYTF; DNA: TGTGCCAGCAGCCGGGACAGGGGACTTGGCTACACCTTC
size: NA; J: TRBJ2-5; D: NA; V: TRBV18; CDR3: CASSSLAAETQYF; DNA: TGTGCCAGCTCAAGTCTAGCCGCAGAGACCCAGTACTTC
size: few; J: TRBJ1-5; D: TRBD1; V: TRBV28; CDR3: CASSLAGGPRAQPQHF; DNA: TGTGCCAGCAGTTTAGCAGGGGGGCCCAGGGCCCAGCCCCAGCATTTT
size: NA; J: TRBJ2-2; D: NA; V: TRBV29-1; CDR3: CSVRQGGTGELFF; DNA: TGCAGCGTTCGGCAGGGAGGCACCGGGGAGCTGTTTTTT
size: NA; J: TRBJ2-7; D: TRBD1; V: TRBV5-1; CDR3: CASSLASTGISYEQYF; DNA: TGCGCCAGCAGCTTGGCCTCGACAGGGATCTCCTACGAGCAGTACTTC
size: once; J: TRBJ2-2; D: NA; V: TRBV15; CDR3: CATSNLLGLVHTGELFF; DNA: TGTGCCACCAGCAATCTCCTCGGACTCGTTCACACCGGGGAGCTGTTTTTT
size: NA; J: TRBJ2-7; D: NA; V: TRBV6-2/TRBV6-3; CDR3: CASSFSPEGGEQYF; DNA: TGTGCCAGCAGTTTTAGCCCCGAAGGGGGCGAGCAGTACTTC
size: NA; J: TRBJ1-2; D: NA; V: TRBV9; CDR3: CASSVGGGNYGYTF; DNA: TGTGCCAGCAGCGTAGGTGGGGGAAACTATGGCTACACCTTC
size: NA; J: TRBJ2-5; D: NA; V: TRBV6-6; CDR3: CASSYSSPPETQYF; DNA: TGTGCCAGCAGTTACTCGTCTCCACCAGAGACCCAGTACTTC
size: NA; J: TRBJ2-1; D: NA; V: TRBV2; CDR3: CASGGSLNNNEQFF; DNA: TGTGCCAGCGGAGGCAGCCTCAATAACAATGAGCAGTTCTTC
size: NA; J: TRBJ1-3; D: NA; V: TRBV21-1; CDR3: CASSAGTGQGKGNTIYF; DNA: TGTGCCAGCAGCGCCGGAACGGGACAGGGGAAAGGAAACACCATATATTTT
size: NA; J: TRBJ2-7; D: TRBD1; V: TRBV27; CDR3: CASSPDRGGEQYF; DNA: TGTGCCAGCAGCCCTGACAGGGGCGGCGAGCAGTACTTC
size: NA; J: TRBJ1-5; D: NA; V: TRBV27; CDR3: CASSPVGGAYQPQHF; DNA: TGTGCCAGCAGCCCTGTAGGGGGGGCATATCAGCCCCAGCATTTT
size: NA; J: TRBJ1-1; D: NA; V: TRBV11-2; CDR3: CASSSGLSGGF; DNA: TGTGCCAGCAGCTCGGGACTCAGCGGTGGGTTT
size: NA; J: TRBJ2-2; D: NA; V: TRBV6-6; CDR3: CASSYPNTGELFF; DNA: TGTGCCAGCAGTTACCCGAACACCGGGGAGCTGTTTTTT
size: NA; J: TRBJ2-5; D: TRBD1; V: TRBV5-5; CDR3: CASSLLMGQTFLAQYF; DNA: TGTGCCAGCAGCTTGTTGATGGGACAGACTTTTTTGGCCCAGTACTTC
size: NA; J: TRBJ1-2; D: TRBD1; V: TRBV10-2; CDR3: CASRGQGYGYTF; DNA: TGCGCCAGCAGGGGACAGGGCTATGGCTACACCTTC